This T cell receptor beta chain was found in a study of Ad26.COV2.S vaccination and SARS-CoV-2 variants. Whole-study findings and limits: Reportedly, spike-specific CD8+ and CD4+ T cell responses achieved substantial breadth once vaccination had taken place. The analyses of TCR breadth and depth may have understated the size of total T cell responses. Similar non-spike TCR breadth was seen in vaccine and placebo recipients.

Of note for this clone: Its antigen is unknown.

Sequencing used immunoSEQ multiplex PCR; TCRdb keeps in-frame clones, though not all of them. The repertoire consists of about 350,000 clones, with roughly nine tenths occurring once and the leading ten covering 3% to 5%. CDR1 is SEHNR and CDR2 is FQNEAQ in the germline V gene (reference sequence). The CDR3 totals 14 residues. Trimming shortened V by 0 bases and J by 4 bases, and 7 bases separated the two germline ends. The J gene is TRBJ1-5, the V gene TRBV7-9, with TRBD1 as a possible D gene (5 bases). The sequence was obtained from a human donor who had recovered from COVID-19. Specimen: peripheral blood, collected after recovery from COVID-19. The CDR3 loop reads CASSLAGENQPQHF. CDR3 sequence (DNA): TGTGCCAGCAGCTTAGCGGGGGAGAATCAGCCCCAGCATTTT.